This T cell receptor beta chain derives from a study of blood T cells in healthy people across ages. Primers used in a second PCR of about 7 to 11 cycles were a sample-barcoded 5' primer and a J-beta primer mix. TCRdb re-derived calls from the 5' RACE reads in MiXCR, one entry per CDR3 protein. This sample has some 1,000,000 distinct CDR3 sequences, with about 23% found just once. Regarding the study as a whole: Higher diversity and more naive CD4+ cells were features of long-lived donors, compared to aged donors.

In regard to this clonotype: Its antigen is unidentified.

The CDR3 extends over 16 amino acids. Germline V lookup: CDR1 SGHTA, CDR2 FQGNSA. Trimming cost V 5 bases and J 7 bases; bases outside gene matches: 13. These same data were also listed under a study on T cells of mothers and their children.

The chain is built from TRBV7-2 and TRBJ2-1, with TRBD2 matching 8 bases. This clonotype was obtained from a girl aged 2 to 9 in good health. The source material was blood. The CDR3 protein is CASSVQKAGVGNEQFF. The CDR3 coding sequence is TGTGCCAGCAGCGTCCAGAAAGCGGGGGTCGGAAATGAGCAGTTCTTC.